This T cell receptor beta chain is drawn from a study of tumor-infiltrating lymphocytes in oesophageal squamous cell carcinoma. TCRdb reanalysed the PCR reads using MiXCR and keeps one entry per CDR3 protein. The repertoire holds some 10,000 distinct CDR3 sequences, 50% to 60% seen once, with approximately 25% in the top ten. The CDR3 is 12 residues long. CDR1 SGHVS and CDR2 FQNEAQ come from the germline V gene. The chain uses TRBV7-8 and TRBJ2-1; D is uncertain. Matching the DNA end better, TRBJ2-7 makes the J call doubtful. The sample taken for sequencing was esophageal tumor tissue. This receptor was taken from a male donor with esophageal squamous cell carcinoma. The chain's CDR3 is CASSSDDHEQYF. CDR3 nucleotides: TGTGCCAGCAGCTCGGACGACCACGAGCAGTACTTC.